Presented here are 8 T cell receptor beta chains from one specimen sequenced in a study of blood T cell repertoires in COVID-19. This table comes from immunoSEQ multiplex PCR, and its TCRdb copy is limited to in-frame clones, with some not included. The data show tens of thousands of clones, 70% to 85% seen once. The sample was peripheral blood. Receptors were obtained from a man aged 45-65 years with active COVID-19.

The chain carries TRBV19 and TRBJ1-4, with a weak D call TRBD1 (6 bases). V was pared by 4 bases and J by 6 bases, with 12 bases between. This CDR3 has 14 residues. Germline lookup yields CDR1 LNHDA and CDR2 SQIVND (reference sequence). CDR3 sequence (DNA): TGTGCCAGTAGTAATACAGGGTTTGATGAAAAACTGTTTTTT. This gives the protein CASSNTGFDEKLFF.

This chain joins TRBV27 and TRBJ1-6; 9 positions match TRBD1. Germline trimming cut 5 bases from V and 7 bases from J; bases unmatched to any gene: 6. Germline CDR1 is MNHEY and CDR2 is SMNVEV (reference sequence). The CDR3 contains 15 residues. CDR3 region: CASSLGQGWNSPLHF. The DNA of the CDR3 is TGTGCCAGCAGTCTCGGACAGGGGTGGAATTCACCCCTCCACTTT.

J is TRBJ2-1 and V is TRBV2; D might be TRBD1 (6 bases). This CDR3 contains 16 residues. Germline V gives CDR1 SNHLY, CDR2 FYNNEI. V lost 5 bases and J lost 3, with 17 bases in between. CDR3: CASSPAGGPLYNEQFF. The DNA of the CDR3 is TGTGCCAGCAGTCCCGCTGGGGGCCCCCTCTACAATGAGCAGTTCTTC.

The rearrangement joins TRBV19 to TRBJ2-3; D might be TRBD1 (5 bases). Germline V gives CDR1 LNHDA, CDR2 SQIVND (reference sequence). This CDR3 has 15 residues. Trimming stripped 3 bases from V and 2 bases from J, with 12 bases between. Written as DNA, the CDR3 is TGTGCCAGTAGTATCCTTCAGGGAATCACAGATACGCAGTATTTT. This translates into CASSILQGITDTQYF.

The V gene is TRBV6-5, the J gene TRBJ1-1; D gene ambiguous. V was shortened by 0 bases and J by 3 bases, with 11 bases between the two germline ends. This CDR3 contains 15 residues. Looked up from germline, CDR1 is MNHEY and CDR2 is SVGAGI. The CDR3 nucleotides read TGTGCCAGCAGTTACTCTACAGTCAGAGACACTGAAGCTTTCTTT. Encoded protein: CASSYSTVRDTEAFF.

The chain links TRBV7-2 to TRBJ2-2, with D tentatively TRBD2 (5 bases). Trimming pared 1 base from V and 5 bases from J, leaving 11 bases between. The CDR3 is 15 amino acids. Germline V gene sequence: CDR1 SGHTA, CDR2 FQGNSA. CDR3 nucleotide sequence: TGTGCCAGCAGCTTAGATGAACGGGGAACCGGGGAGCTGTTTTTT. This sequence encodes CASSLDERGTGELFF.

This sequence joins TRBV27 and TRBJ2-3, with D possibly being TRBD2 (6 bases). Per germline, CDR1 MNHEY and CDR2 SMNVEV (reference sequence). The CDR3 covers 15 residues. V lost 4 bases, J lost 0 bases, and 11 bases lay in between. CDR3 in amino acids: CASSSAGTSTDTQYF. For the CDR3, the DNA is TGTGCCAGCAGTTCGGCGGGGACTAGCACAGATACGCAGTATTTT.

The chain employs TRBV4-1 and TRBJ2-7; D gene ambiguous. This CDR3 spans 13 amino acids. CDR1 is MGHRA, CDR2 YSYEKL, per germline. V shed 0 bases and J shed 1 base, with 4 bases lying between them. In DNA, the CDR3 is TGCGCCAGCAGCCAAGAAACATCCTACGAGCAGTACTTC. Protein sequence: CASSQETSYEQYF.